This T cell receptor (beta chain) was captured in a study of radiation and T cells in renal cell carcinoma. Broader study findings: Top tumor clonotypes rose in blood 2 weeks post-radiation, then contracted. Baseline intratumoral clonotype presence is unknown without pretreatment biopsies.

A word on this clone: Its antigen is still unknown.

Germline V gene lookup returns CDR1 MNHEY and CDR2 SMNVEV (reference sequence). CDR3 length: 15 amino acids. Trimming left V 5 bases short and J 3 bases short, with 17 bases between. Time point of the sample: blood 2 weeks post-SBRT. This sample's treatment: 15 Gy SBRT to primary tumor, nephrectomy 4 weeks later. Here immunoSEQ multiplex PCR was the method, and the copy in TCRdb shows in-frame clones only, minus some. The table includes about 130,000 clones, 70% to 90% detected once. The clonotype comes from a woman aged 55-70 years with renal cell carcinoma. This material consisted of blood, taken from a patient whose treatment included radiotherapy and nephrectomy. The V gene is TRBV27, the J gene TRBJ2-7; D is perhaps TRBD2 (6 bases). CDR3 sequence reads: CASSPSPYSGYEQYF. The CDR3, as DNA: TGTGCCAGCAGTCCCTCCCCCTATAGCGGCTACGAGCAGTACTTC.